One sample yielded the 3 T cell receptor delta chains listed below, sequenced in a study of γδ T cells in repeated Plasmodium falciparum infection. Gammadelta T cells were flow-sorted from PBMC into Vgamma9/Vdelta2+ and Vdelta2-negative populations for bulk analysis. TCRdb reanalysed the multiplex PCR reads via CATT. The sample holds 90,000 or so delta-chain clones, more than 0.85% seen once. Source material: gamma-delta T cells from blood. Receptors originate from a pool of human donors (malaria-infected and uninfected, not separated).

CDR3 sequence reads: CACDPLMGDTAQLFF. CDR3 DNA: TGTGCCTGTGACCCCCTAATGGGGGATACAGCACAACTCTTCTTT. The chain has TRDV2 and TRDJ2, with 8 bases aligning to TRDD3. The J gene, absent from TCRdb, was called here by matching the DNA to germline. CDR3 length: 15 residues. V lost 3 bases and J lost 5; bases outside the gene matches: 7. Germline loops: CDR1 GEAIGNYY, CDR2 EKD.

This clone was seen a few times. The mismatch at residue 10 between this DNA's translation and the TCRdb protein of a much larger clone likely reflects a read error; the protein shown is translated from the DNA. The CDR3 coding sequence is TGTGCTCTTGGGGAATCTCATGCCCTACCCATTCGGGGGATAGAGGACACCGATAAACTCATCTTT. Translation gives CALGESHALPIRGIEDTDKLIF. The rearrangement joins TRDV1 to TRDJ1; the match to TRDD3 covers 8 bases. The CDR3 contains 22 residues. With V trimmed by 2 bases and J by 0 bases, 23 bases remained unmatched. Germline lookup yields CDR1 TSWWSYY and CDR2 QGS.

This clone showed up just a few times. TCRdb lists the protein of a much larger clone for this DNA, which differs at residue 5, so this is likely a read error; the protein given here is translated from the DNA itself. The chain carries TRDV3 and TRDJ1; a possible D gene is TRDD3 (5 bases). The germline CDR1 and CDR2 sequences are TVYSNPD and GDNSRS (reference sequence). Trimming took 2 bases from V and 12 from J, leaving 19 bases between them. The length of the CDR3 is 12 residues. The DNA for the CDR3 is TGTGCCTTTGTACCTGGGCCGAAGAGGGTCATCTTT. It yields the protein CAFVPGPKRVIF.